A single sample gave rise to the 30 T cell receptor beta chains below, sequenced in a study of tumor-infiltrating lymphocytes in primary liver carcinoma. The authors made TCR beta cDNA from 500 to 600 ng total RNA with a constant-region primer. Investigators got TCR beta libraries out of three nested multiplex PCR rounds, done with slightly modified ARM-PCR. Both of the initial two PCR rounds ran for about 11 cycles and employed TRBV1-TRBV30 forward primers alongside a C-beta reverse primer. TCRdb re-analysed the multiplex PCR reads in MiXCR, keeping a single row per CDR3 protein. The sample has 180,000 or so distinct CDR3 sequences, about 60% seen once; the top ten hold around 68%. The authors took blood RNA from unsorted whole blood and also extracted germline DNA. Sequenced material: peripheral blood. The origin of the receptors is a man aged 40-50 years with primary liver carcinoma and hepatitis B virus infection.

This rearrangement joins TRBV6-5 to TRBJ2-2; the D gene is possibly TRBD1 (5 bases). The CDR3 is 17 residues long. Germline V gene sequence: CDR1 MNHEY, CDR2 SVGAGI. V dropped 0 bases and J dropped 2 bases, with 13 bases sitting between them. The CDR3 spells CASSYSNSRVNTGELFF. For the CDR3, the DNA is TGTGCCAGCAGTTACTCGAATTCCAGGGTAAACACCGGGGAGCTGTTTTTT.

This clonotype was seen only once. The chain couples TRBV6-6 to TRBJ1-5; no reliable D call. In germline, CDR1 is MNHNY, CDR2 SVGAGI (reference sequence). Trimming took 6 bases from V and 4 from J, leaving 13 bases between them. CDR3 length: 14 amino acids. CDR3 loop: CASSGRNSNQPQHF. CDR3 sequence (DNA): TGTGCCAGCAGCGGACGGAATAGTAATCAGCCCCAGCATTTT.

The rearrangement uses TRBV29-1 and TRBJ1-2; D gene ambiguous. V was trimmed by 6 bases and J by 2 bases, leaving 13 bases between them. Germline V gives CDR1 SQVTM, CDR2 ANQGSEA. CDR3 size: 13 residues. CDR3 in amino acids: CSVQTGANYGYTF. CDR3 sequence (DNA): TGCAGCGTACAGACCGGCGCCAACTATGGCTACACCTTC.

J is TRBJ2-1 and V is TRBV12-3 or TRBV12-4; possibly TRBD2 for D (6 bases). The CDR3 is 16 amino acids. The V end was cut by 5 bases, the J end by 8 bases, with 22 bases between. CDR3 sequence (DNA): TGTGCCAGCAGTCCCCTTCGACTAGAAATAGGTGATGAGCAGTTCTTC. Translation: CASSPLRLEIGDEQFF.

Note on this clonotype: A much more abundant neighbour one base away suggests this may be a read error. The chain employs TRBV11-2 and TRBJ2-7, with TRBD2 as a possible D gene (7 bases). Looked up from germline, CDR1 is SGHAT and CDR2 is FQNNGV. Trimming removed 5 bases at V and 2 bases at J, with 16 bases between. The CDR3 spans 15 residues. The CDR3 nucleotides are TGTGCCAGCAGCAACGACGGGGGGCTCACCTACGAGCAGTACTTC. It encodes CASSNDGGLTYEQYF.

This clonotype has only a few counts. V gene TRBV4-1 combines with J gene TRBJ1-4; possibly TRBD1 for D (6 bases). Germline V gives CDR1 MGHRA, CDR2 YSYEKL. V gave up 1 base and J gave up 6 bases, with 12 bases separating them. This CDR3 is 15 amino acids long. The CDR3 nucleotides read TGCGCCAGCAGCCAAGCCGGAAGGGGGGATGAAAAACTGTTTTTT. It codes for CASSQAGRGDEKLFF.

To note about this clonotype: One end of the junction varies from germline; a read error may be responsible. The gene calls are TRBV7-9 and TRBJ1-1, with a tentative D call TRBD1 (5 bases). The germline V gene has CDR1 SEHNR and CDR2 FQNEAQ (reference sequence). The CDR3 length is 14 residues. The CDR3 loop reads CASSLQGLNAEAFF. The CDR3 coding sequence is TGTGCCAGCAGCTTACAGGGTTTGAACGCTGAAGCTTTCTTT.

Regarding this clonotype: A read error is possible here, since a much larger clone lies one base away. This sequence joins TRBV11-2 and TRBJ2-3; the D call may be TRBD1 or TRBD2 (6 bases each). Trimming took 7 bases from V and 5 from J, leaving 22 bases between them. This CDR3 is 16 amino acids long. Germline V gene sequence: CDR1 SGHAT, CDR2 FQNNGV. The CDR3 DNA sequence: TGTGCCAGCACCTCCTGGGGGGCCCAGGGCATAGATACGCAGTATTTT. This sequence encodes CASTSWGAQGIDTQYF.

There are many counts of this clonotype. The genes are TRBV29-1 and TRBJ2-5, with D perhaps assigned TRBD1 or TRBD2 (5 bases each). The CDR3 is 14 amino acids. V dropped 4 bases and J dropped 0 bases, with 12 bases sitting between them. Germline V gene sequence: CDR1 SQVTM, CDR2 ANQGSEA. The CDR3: CSVGGARYQETQYF. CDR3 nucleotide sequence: TGCAGCGTTGGAGGGGCCCGTTACCAAGAGACCCAGTACTTC.

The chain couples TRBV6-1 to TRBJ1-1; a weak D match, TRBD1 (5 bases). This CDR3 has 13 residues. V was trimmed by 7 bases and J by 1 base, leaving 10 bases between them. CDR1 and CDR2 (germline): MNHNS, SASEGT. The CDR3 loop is CASITDRNTEAFF. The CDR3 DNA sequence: TGTGCCAGCATTACCGACAGGAACACTGAAGCTTTCTTT.

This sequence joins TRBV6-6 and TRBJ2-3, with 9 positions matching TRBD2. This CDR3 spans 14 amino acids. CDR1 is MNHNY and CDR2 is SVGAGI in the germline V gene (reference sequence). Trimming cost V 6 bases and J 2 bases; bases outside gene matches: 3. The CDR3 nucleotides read TGTGCCAGCAGGCTAGCGGGAAACACAGATACGCAGTATTTT. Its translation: CASRLAGNTDTQYF.

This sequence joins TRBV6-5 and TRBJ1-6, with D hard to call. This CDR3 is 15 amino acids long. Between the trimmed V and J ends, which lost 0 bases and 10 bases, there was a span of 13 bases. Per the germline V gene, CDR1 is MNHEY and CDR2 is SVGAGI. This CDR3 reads CASSYSGDESSPLHF. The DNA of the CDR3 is TGTGCCAGCAGTTACTCTGGGGATGAATCGTCACCCCTCCACTTT.

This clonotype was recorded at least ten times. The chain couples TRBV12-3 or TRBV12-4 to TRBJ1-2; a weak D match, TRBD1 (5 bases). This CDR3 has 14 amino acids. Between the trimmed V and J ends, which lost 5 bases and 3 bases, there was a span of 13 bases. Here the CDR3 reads CASSRSGLDYGYTF. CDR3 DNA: TGTGCCAGCAGTCGCTCGGGGCTCGACTATGGCTACACCTTC.

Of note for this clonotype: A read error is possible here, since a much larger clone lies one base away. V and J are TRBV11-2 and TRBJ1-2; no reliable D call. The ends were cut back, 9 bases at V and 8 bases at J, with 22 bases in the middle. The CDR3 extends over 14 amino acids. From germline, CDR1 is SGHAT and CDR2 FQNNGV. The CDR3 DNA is TGTGCCAGGAACCCTCGGGGAGGGAAAGACGGCTACACCTTC. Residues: CARNPRGGKDGYTF.

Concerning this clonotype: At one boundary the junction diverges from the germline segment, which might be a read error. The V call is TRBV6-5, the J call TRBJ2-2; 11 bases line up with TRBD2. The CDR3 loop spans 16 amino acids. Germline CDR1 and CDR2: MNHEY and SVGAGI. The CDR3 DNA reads TGTACCAGCAGGGTAGCGGGAGGGCTGGGCACCGGGGAGCTGTTTTTT. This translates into CTSRVAGGLGTGELFF.

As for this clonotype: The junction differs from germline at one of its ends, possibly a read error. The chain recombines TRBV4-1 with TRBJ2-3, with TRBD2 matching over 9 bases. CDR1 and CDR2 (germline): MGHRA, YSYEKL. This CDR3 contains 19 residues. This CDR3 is CAGSQVYSGLASSTDTQYF. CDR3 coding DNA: TGCGCCGGCAGCCAAGTCTATTCCGGACTAGCGTCTAGCACAGATACGCAGTATTTT.

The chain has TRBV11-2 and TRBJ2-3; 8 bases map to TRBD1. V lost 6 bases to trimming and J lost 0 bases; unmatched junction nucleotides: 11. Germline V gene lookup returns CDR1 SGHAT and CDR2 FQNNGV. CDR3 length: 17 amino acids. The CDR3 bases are TGTGCCAGCAGTTCCCGACAGGGGTTGTTGAGCACAGATACGCAGTATTTT. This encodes CASSSRQGLLSTDTQYF.

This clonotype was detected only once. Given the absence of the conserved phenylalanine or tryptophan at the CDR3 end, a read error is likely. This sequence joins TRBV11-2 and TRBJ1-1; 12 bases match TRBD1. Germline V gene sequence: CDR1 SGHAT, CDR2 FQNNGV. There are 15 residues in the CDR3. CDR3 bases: TGTGCCGGCAGCCCGTGGGGGACAGGGGGCTTTGAAGCTTTCCTT. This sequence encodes CAGSPWGTGGFEAFL.

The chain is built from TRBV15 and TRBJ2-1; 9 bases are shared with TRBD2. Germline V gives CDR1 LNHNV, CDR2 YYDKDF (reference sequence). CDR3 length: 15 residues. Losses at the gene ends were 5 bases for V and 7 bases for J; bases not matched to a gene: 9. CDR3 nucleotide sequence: TGTGCCACCAGCGGTCGGCTAGCGGGATCGAATGAGCAGTTCTTC. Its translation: CATSGRLAGSNEQFF.

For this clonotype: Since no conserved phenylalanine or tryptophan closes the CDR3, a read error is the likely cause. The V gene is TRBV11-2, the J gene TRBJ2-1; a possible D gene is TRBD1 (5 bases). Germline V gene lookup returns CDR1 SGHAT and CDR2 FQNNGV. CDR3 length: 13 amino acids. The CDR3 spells CVNSQGSYNEQFL. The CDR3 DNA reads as TGTGTCAACAGCCAGGGCTCCTACAATGAGCAGTTCCTC.

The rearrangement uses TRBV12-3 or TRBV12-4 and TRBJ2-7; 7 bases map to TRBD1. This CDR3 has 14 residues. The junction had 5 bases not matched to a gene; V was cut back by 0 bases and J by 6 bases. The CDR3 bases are TGTGCCAGCAGTTTAGCGACACAGGGGAGCGAGCAGTACTTC. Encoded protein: CASSLATQGSEQYF.

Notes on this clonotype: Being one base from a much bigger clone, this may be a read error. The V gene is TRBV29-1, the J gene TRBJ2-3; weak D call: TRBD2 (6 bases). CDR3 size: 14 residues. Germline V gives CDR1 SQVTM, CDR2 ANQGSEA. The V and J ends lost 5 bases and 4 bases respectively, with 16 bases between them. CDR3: CSVMEGKGPDTQYF. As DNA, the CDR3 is TGCAGCGTTATGGAGGGTAAGGGGCCAGATACGCAGTATTTT.

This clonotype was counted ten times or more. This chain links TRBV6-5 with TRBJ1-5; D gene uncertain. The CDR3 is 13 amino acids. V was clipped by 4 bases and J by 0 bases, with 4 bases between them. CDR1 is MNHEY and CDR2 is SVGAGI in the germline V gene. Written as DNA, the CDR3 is TGTGCCAGCAGTTCAAATAGCAATCAGCCCCAGCATTTT. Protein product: CASSSNSNQPQHF.

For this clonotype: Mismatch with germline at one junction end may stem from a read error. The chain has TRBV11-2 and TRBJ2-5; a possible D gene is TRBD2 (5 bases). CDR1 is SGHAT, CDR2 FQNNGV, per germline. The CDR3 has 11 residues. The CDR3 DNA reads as TGTGCCAGTAGCTTGGGAGAGGCCCAGTACTTC. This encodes CASSLGEAQYF. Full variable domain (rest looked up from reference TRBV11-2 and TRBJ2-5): EAGVAQSPRYKIIEKRQSVAFWCNPISGHATLYWYQQILGQGPKLLIQFQNNGVVDDSQLPKDRFSAERLKGVDSTLKIQPAKLEDSAVYLCASSLGEAQYFGPGTRLLVL.

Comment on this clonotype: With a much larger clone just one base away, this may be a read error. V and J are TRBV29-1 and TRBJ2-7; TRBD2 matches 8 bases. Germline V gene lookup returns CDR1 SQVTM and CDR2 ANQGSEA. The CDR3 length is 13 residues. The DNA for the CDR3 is TGCAGCGTTGAGTCGGGACTAGGATACGAGAAGTACTTC. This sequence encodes CSVESGLGYEKYF.

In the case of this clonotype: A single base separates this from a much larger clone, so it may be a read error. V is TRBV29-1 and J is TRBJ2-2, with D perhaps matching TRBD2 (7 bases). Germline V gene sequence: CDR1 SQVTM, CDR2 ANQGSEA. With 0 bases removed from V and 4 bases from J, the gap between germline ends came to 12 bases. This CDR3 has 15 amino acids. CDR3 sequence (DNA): TGCAGCGTTGAAGAGGACGGGGGGCGCACCGGGGAGCTGTTTTTT. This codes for CSVEEDGGRTGELFF.

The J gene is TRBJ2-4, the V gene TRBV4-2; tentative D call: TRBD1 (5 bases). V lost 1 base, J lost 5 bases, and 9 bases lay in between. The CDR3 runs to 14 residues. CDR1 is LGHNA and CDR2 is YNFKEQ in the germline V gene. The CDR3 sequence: CASSQGAQENIQYF. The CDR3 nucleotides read TGTGCCAGCAGCCAAGGAGCACAGGAAAACATTCAGTACTTC.

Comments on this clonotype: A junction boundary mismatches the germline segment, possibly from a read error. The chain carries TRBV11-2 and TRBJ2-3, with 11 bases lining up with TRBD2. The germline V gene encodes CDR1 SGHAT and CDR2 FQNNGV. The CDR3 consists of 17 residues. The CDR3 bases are TGTGCCGGCAGCGTGACCCCTAGCGGGAGGTCCACAGATACGCAGTATTTT. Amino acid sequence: CAGSVTPSGRSTDTQYF.

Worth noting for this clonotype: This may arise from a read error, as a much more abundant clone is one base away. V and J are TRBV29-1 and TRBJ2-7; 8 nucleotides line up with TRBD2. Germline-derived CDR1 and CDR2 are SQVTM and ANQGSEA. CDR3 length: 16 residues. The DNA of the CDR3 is TGCAGCCTTGAATCCCGCAAGACTAGCGAGTCCTACGAGCAGTACTTC. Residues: CSLESRKTSESYEQYF.

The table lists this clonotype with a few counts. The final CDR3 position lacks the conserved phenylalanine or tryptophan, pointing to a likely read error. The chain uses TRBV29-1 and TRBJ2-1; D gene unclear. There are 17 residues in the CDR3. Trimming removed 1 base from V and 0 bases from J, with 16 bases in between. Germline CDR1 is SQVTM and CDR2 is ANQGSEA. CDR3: CSVEGAGRERSYNEQFL. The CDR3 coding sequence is TGCAGCGTTGAAGGGGCTGGCCGCGAGCGCTCCTACAATGAGCAGTTCTTG.